This T cell receptor beta chain was captured by sequencing in a study of T cell responses to AZD1222 COVID-19 vaccine. Method: immunoSEQ multiplex PCR; TCRdb's copy keeps in-frame clones and lacks some. The sample contains 140,000 to 150,000 clones, 70% to 90% of which appear only once. Trimming removed 4 bases at V and 4 bases at J, with 15 bases between. CDR3 length: 15 residues. Germline V gives CDR1 SGHRS, CDR2 YFSETQ. The gene calls are TRBV5-1 and TRBJ1-3; a possible D gene is TRBD1 (5 bases). The clonotype originates from an adult who received the AZD1222 COVID-19 vaccine. The input for sequencing was peripheral blood, taken 28 days after the second AZD1222 dose. The CDR3 reads CASSLRVGDGNTIYF. The CDR3 coding sequence is TGCGCCAGCAGCCTTCGGGTTGGGGACGGAAACACCATATATTTT.